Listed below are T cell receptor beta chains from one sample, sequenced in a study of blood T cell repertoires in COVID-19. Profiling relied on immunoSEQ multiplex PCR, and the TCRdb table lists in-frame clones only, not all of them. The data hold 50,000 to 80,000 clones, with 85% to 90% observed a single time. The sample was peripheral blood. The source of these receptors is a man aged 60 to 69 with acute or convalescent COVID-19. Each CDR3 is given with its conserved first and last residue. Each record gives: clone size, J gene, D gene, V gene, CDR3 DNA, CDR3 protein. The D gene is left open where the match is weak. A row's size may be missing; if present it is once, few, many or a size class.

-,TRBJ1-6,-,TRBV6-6,TGTGCCAGCAGTACCAAAGTGAGCTCCTATAATTCACCCCTCCACTTT,CASSTKVSSYNSPLHF
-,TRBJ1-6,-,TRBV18,TGTGCCAGCTCACCGTCATTGGGCAATTCACCCCTCCACTTT,CASSPSLGNSPLHF
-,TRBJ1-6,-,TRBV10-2,TGCGCCAGCATGACGACAGATCTTAATTCACCCCTCCACTTT,CASMTTDLNSPLHF
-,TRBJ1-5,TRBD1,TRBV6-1,TGTGCCAGCAGTGAAGGGACAGGGCGTCAGCCCCAGCATTTT,CASSEGTGRQPQHF
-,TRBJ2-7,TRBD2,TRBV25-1,TGTGCCAGCAGTGAACCGACTAGCGGGGACTACGAGCAGTACTTC,CASSEPTSGDYEQYF
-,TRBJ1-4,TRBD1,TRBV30,TGTGCCTGGGCTCACAGGGGAGAAGAAAAACTGTTTTTT,CAWAHRGEEKLFF
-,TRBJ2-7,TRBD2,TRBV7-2,TGTGCCAGCAGCTTAACTAGCGGGGGAACCTACGAGCAGTACTTC,CASSLTSGGTYEQYF
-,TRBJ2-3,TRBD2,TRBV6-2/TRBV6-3,TGTGCCAGCAGTTACCTGCTACAAGCGGGGGGGCCCACAGATACGCAGTATTTT,CASSYLLQAGGPTDTQYF
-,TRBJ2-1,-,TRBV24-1,TGTGCCACCAGTGATTGGAGGGCGAAGACCTACAATGAGCAGTTCTTC,CATSDWRAKTYNEQFF
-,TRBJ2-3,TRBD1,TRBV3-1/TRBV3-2,TGTGCCAGCAGCCAAGATCTCACAGGGGGGACAGATACGCAGTATTTT,CASSQDLTGGTDTQYF
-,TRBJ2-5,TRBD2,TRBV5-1,TGCGCCAGCAGCTTGTCCCAAGCGGGGGGAGAGACCCAGTACTTC,CASSLSQAGGETQYF
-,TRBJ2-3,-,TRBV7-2,TGTGCCAGCAGCTTAGAGTGGGGGGGCTTGACAGATACGCAGTATTTT,CASSLEWGGLTDTQYF
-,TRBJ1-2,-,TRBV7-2,TGTGCCAGCAGCTTATGGTCAGGGATGGACTATGGCTACACCTTC,CASSLWSGMDYGYTF
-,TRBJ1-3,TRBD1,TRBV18,TGTGCCAGCTCACCGCTTCCGGGACAGTTCTCTGGAAACACCATATATTTT,CASSPLPGQFSGNTIYF
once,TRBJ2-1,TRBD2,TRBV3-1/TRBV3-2,TGTGCCAGCAGCCCTAGCGGGGATGAGCAGTTCTTC,CASSPSGDEQFF
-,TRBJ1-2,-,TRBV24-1,-,CAYRCLRADYGYTF
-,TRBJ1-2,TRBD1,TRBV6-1,TGTGCCAGCAGTGATGGACAGGGGGCGCGGAATGGCTACACCTTC,CASSDGQGARNGYTF
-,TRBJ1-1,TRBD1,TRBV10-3,TGTGCCATCAGTGTCGACAGGGGCACTGAAGCTTTCTTT,CAISVDRGTEAFF
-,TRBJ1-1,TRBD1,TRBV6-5,TGTGCCAGCAGTCCTGACAGGGTAGGGAACACTGAAGCTTTCTTT,CASSPDRVGNTEAFF
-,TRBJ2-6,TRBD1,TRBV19,TGTGCCAGTAGTATCAACAGGGGGCTGGGTGGGGCCAACGTCCTGACTTTC,CASSINRGLGGANVLTF
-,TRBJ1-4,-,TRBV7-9,TGTGCCAGCAGCGCTGCGGAGGGAGGAGGTGAAAAACTGTTTTTT,CASSAAEGGGEKLFF
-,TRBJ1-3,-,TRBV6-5,TGTGCCAGCAGGAAGGCAGGGGCGAGGGGAAACACCATATATTTT,CASRKAGARGNTIYF
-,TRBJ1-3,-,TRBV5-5,TGTGCCAGCAGCCATGGACTTATGGGAAACACCATATATTTT,CASSHGLMGNTIYF
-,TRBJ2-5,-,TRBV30,TGTGCCTGGAGGACGGGGCAAGAGACCCAGTACTTC,CAWRTGQETQYF
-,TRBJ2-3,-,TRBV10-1,TGCGCCAAAGGATGTGCGGCAGATACGCAGTATTTT,CAKGCAADTQYF
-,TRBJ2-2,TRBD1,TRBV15,TGTGCCACCAGCCCCCGACAGGGCTCCGGGGAGCTGTTTTTT,CATSPRQGSGELFF
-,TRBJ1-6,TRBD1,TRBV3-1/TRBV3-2,TGTGCCAGCAGCCACACGGGACAGGGTAATTCACCCCTCCACTTT,CASSHTGQGNSPLHF
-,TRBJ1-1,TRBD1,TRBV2,TGTGCCAGCAGGGACAGGGGGTACACTGAAGCTTTCTTT,CASRDRGYTEAFF
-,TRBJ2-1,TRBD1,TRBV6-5,TGTGCCAGCAGTTGGGACAGGCCAAAAGACAATGAGCAGTTCTTC,CASSWDRPKDNEQFF
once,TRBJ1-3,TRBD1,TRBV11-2,TGTGCCAGCAGCTTAGGCTCCTTTGGGACAGGGTCAAACACCATATATTTT,CASSLGSFGTGSNTIYF
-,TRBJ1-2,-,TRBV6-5,TGTGCCAGCAGAAGACAGGCTATTTATTTGGATGGCTACACCTTC,CASRRQAIYLDGYTF
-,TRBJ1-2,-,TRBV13,TGTGCCAGCAGCTTAGTTGGAGGTCATGGCTACACCTTC,CASSLVGGHGYTF
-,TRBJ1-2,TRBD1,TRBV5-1,TGCGCCAGCAGCGATACAGGGGGCAACTATGGCTACACCTTC,CASSDTGGNYGYTF
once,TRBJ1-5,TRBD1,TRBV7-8,TGTGCCAGCAGCTTGACCTGGGACAGGAGCCATCAGCCCCAGCATTTT,CASSLTWDRSHQPQHF
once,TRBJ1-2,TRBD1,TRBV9,TGTGCCAGCAGCGTTACCGCAGGGGGATATGGCTACACCTTC,CASSVTAGGYGYTF
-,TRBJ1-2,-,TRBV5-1,TGCGCCAGCAGCTTGGTTACCGAGAAAAGGGGTGGCTACACCTTC,CASSLVTEKRGGYTF
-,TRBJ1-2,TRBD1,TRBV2,TGTGCCAGCCAGCAGGGGGAATCTAATGGCTACACCTTC,CASQQGESNGYTF
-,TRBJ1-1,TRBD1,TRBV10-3,TGTGCCATCAAGCGGGACAGGGGGCATGTGAACACTGAAGCTTTCTTT,CAIKRDRGHVNTEAFF
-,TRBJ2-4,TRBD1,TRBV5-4,TGTGCCAGCAGCCCGGACAGGGACGCCAAAAACATTCAGTACTTC,CASSPDRDAKNIQYF
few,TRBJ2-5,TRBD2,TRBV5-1,TGCGCCAGCAGCATGGGACTAGCGGGGGGTGATGAGACCCAGTACTTC,CASSMGLAGGDETQYF
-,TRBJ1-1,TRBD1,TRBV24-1,TGTGCCACCATGGGGACAGCGGGGGAGGCTTTCTTT,CATMGTAGEAFF
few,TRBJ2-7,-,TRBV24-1,TGTGCCACCAGTGATTTCGGGAGACCCTACGAGCAGTACTTC,CATSDFGRPYEQYF
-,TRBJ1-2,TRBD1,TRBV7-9,TGTGCCAGCAGCCGCGACAGGGCCTATGGCTACACCTTC,CASSRDRAYGYTF
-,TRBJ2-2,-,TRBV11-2,TGTGCCAGCAGCAAAAGCGGCCTTAACACCGGGGAGCTGTTTTTT,CASSKSGLNTGELFF
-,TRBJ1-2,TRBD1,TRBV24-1,TGTGCCACCAGCTACAACCGGGACAGAATAACTAACTATGGCTACACCTTC,CATSYNRDRITNYGYTF
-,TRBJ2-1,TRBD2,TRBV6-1,TGTGCCAGCAGTGAAGCGGTTTTGGGGGGGATGGCTGAGCAGTTCTTC,CASSEAVLGGMAEQFF
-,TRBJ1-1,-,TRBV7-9,TGTGCCAGCAGCCCTAAGGGGCAGCTCACTGGGGTTTTCTTT,CASSPKGQLTGVFF
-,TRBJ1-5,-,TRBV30,TGTGCCTGGAGTGTACGGGGGGCGAGTCAGCCCCAGCATTTT,CAWSVRGASQPQHF
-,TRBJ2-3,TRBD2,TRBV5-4,TGTGCCAGCAGCGAAGAGCGGGGGATGCGCACAGATACGCAGTATTTT,CASSEERGMRTDTQYF
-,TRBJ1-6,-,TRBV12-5,TGTGCTAGTGGTTTGGCCCAAGGGGCCCCTTCACCCCTCCACTTT,CASGLAQGAPSPLHF
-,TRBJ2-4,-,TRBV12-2,TGTGCAAGTCGCTTAGGTCGGGGGGCGTGCATTCAGTACTTC,CASRLGRGACIQYF
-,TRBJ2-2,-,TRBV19,TGTGCCAGTAGTATAGAACGGGGGGCCCTCAACACCGGGGAGCTGTTTTTT,CASSIERGALNTGELFF
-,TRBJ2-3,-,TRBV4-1,TGCGCCAGCAGCCAAGTCCCGCAGAGCACAGATACGCAGTATTTT,CASSQVPQSTDTQYF
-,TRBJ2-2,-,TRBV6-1,TGTGCCAGCAGTGAAAAGGCAGGGACCGGGGAGCTGTTTTTT,CASSEKAGTGELFF
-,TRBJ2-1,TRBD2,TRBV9,TGTGCCAGCAGCCGGGGGGTACACGGAGGTGATGAGCAGTTCTTC,CASSRGVHGGDEQFF